What follows are 17 T cell receptor beta chains derived from one specimen sequenced in a study of tissue T cells after allogeneic stem cell transplantation. TCRdb's copy holds only in-frame clones and misses some; the assay was immunoSEQ multiplex PCR. The table includes 20,000 to 30,000 clones, roughly 89% detected once. Sequences were derived from blood, sampled before transplantation. The receptors here all came from a male donor older than 55 who later had graft-versus-host disease after an allogeneic stem cell transplant.

The chain has TRBV19 and TRBJ2-3, with 8 bases that match TRBD2. Germline V lookup: CDR1 LNHDA, CDR2 SQIVND (reference sequence). Trimming removed 4 bases from V and 4 bases from J; junction bases left unmatched: 7. The length of the CDR3 is 15 residues. CDR3: CASSRGGAGADTQYF. CDR3 sequence (DNA): TGTGCCAGTAGTAGGGGCGGAGCGGGGGCAGATACGCAGTATTTT. The variable domain in full, with the rest retrieved from reference TRBV19 and TRBJ2-3, is DGGITQSPKYLFRKEGQNVTLSCEQNLNHDAMYWYRQDPGQGLRLIYYSQIVNDFQKGDIAEGYSVSREKKESFPLTVTSAQKNPTAFYLCASSRGGAGADTQYFGPGTRLTVL.

This clone was observed a single time. This chain links TRBV4-2 with TRBJ2-3, with TRBD2 matching 12 bases. Per germline, CDR1 LGHNA and CDR2 YNFKEQ. The junction had 8 bases not matched to a gene; V was cut back by 2 bases and J by 8 bases. The CDR3 loop spans 16 amino acids. The CDR3 loop is CASSQFTLAGGSTQYF. The CDR3, as DNA: TGTGCCAGCAGCCAATTCACGCTAGCGGGGGGGAGTACGCAGTATTTT.

The V and J genes are TRBV4-1 and TRBJ1-4; TRBD1 might be the D (6 bases). V was shortened by 4 bases and J by 4 bases, with 10 bases between the two germline ends. Germline V gene data show CDR1 as MGHRA and CDR2 as YSYEKL. There are 14 residues in the CDR3. The CDR3 reads CASSPGQFNEKLFF. CDR3 sequence (DNA): TGCGCCAGCAGCCCTGGACAGTTTAATGAAAAACTGTTTTTT.

This sequence joins TRBV6-5 and TRBJ2-3; D gene ambiguous. The germline CDR1 and CDR2 sequences are MNHEY and SVGAGI. V dropped 6 bases and J dropped 0 bases, with 4 bases sitting between them. This CDR3 is built from 12 residues. The CDR3 nucleotides are TGTGCCAGCAGGCCCAGCACAGATACGCAGTATTTT. As protein: CASRPSTDTQYF.

For the CDR3, the DNA is TGTGCCAGCAGCTTACGGCAGGCCGTCTATACCACAGATACGCAGTATTTT. This sequence encodes CASSLRQAVYTTDTQYF. The chain uses TRBV7-9 and TRBJ2-3; no clear D gene. The CDR3 runs 17 residues. CDR1 and CDR2 (germline): SEHNR, FQNEAQ (reference sequence). V was pared by 2 bases and J by 2 bases, with 17 bases between.

In DNA, the CDR3 is TGTGCCAACGTCCACCTCTCCTACAATGAGCAGTTCTTC. This translates into CANVHLSYNEQFF. This chain connects TRBV19 to TRBJ2-1; D is uncertain. Germline V gene data show CDR1 as LNHDA and CDR2 as SQIVND (reference sequence). The CDR3 totals 13 residues. Trimming shortened V by 10 bases and J by 0 bases, and 10 bases separated the two germline ends.

The chain has TRBV3-1 (or the pseudogene TRBV3-2) and TRBJ2-5; D remains unclear. Germline V gene sequence: CDR1 LGHDT, CDR2 YNNKEL (reference sequence). CDR3 length equals 14 residues. V was shortened by 1 base and J by 5 bases, with 11 bases between the two germline ends. CDR3 sequence reads: CASSQVIGVETQYF. For the CDR3, the DNA is TGTGCCAGCAGCCAAGTAATCGGTGTGGAGACCCAGTACTTC.

The chain links TRBV3-1 (or the pseudogene TRBV3-2) to TRBJ2-3; tentative D call: TRBD2 (6 bases). Germline V gene data show CDR1 as LGHDT and CDR2 as YNNKEL (reference sequence). The CDR3 length is 14 residues. The V and J ends lost 5 bases and 6 bases respectively, with 15 bases between them. CDR3 coding DNA: TGTGCCAGCAGCAGGGACTCATCGTTGGATACGCAGTATTTT. Amino acids: CASSRDSSLDTQYF.

The chain carries TRBV9 and TRBJ1-6; D remains ambiguous. Between the trimmed V and J ends, which lost 0 bases and 7 bases, there was a span of 11 bases. The CDR3 sequence is 15 residues long. CDR1 and CDR2 (germline): SGDLS, YYNGEE. Written as DNA, the CDR3 is TGTGCCAGCAGCGTAGGTAGGGCCGAGAATTCACCCCTCCACTTT. Its protein product is CASSVGRAENSPLHF.

This chain connects TRBV2 to TRBJ1-1, with D possibly matching TRBD1 (5 bases). The CDR3 has 13 amino acids. Trimming stripped 7 bases from V and 1 base from J, with 10 bases between. CDR1 SNHLY and CDR2 FYNNEI come from the germline V gene. The DNA of the CDR3 is TGTGCCAGCACGCAGGGCGGGAACACTGAAGCTTTCTTT. It is translated as CASTQGGNTEAFF.

CDR3 nucleotides: TGCGCCAGCAGTGAGGGTAGAGGGGGAAACTATGGCTACACCTTC. This translates into CASSEGRGGNYGYTF. The chain recombines TRBV10-2 with TRBJ1-2, with a possible D match to TRBD1 (6 bases). Trimming removed 2 bases from V and 2 bases from J, with 12 bases in between. Germline CDR1 reads WSHSY; CDR2 reads SAAADI. The CDR3 is made up of 15 amino acids.

As DNA, the CDR3 is TGTGCCAGCAGCCATCCGGGACAGGGCAACACTGAAGCTTTCTTT. This encodes CASSHPGQGNTEAFF. The V gene is TRBV3-1 (or the pseudogene TRBV3-2), the J gene TRBJ1-1; TRBD1 matches at 9 bases. CDR1 LGHDT and CDR2 YNNKEL come from the germline V gene (reference sequence). Trimming removed 3 bases from V and 2 bases from J; junction bases left unmatched: 4. The CDR3 spans 15 residues.

The chain links TRBV5-1 to TRBJ2-2; D is unresolved. Trimming cost V 5 bases and J 0 bases, with 8 bases left between them. The CDR3 sequence is 14 residues long. Germline CDR1 SGHRS, CDR2 YFSETQ. The CDR3 here is CASRETPNTGELFF. The CDR3 nucleotides are TGCGCCAGCAGAGAGACCCCGAACACCGGGGAGCTGTTTTTT.

The CDR3 coding sequence is TGTGCCAGCTCACTTCCAGGGCAAGAGACCCAGTACTTC. It yields the protein CASSLPGQETQYF. The rearrangement links TRBV18 to TRBJ2-5; D is perhaps TRBD1 (5 bases). Germline-derived CDR1 and CDR2 are KGHSH and LQKENI. The length of the CDR3 is 13 residues. V was trimmed by 4 bases and J by 2 bases, leaving 8 bases between them.

This clone was picked up one time. The chain joins TRBV5-1 to TRBJ2-3; TRBD1 is a possible D gene (5 bases). Germline CDR1 is SGHRS and CDR2 is YFSETQ. This CDR3 comprises 13 residues. The V end was cut by 5 bases, the J end by 2 bases, with 9 bases between. The CDR3 DNA reads as TGCGCCAGCAGTAGGGGTACCACAGATACGCAGTATTTT. It encodes CASSRGTTDTQYF.

This clone was seen a single time. The chain links TRBV5-1 to TRBJ1-3; D unresolved. Trimming took off 0 bases at V and 3 bases at J, with 7 bases between the two ends. Looked up from germline, CDR1 is SGHRS and CDR2 is YFSETQ. The CDR3 runs 14 residues. CDR3 DNA: TGCGCCAGCAGCTTGGCCGTTAGTGGAAACACCATATATTTT. As protein: CASSLAVSGNTIYF.

The chain couples TRBV7-9 to TRBJ2-7, with 7 bases identical to TRBD2. Germline V gene sequence: CDR1 SEHNR, CDR2 FQNEAQ (reference sequence). The V gene end was trimmed by 5 bases and the J gene end by 4 bases; junction bases not matched to a gene: 8. The CDR3 contains 14 residues. The CDR3 loop is CASSKGLAEYEQYF. The CDR3 nucleotides read TGTGCCAGCAGCAAGGGGCTAGCGGAGTACGAGCAGTACTTC.